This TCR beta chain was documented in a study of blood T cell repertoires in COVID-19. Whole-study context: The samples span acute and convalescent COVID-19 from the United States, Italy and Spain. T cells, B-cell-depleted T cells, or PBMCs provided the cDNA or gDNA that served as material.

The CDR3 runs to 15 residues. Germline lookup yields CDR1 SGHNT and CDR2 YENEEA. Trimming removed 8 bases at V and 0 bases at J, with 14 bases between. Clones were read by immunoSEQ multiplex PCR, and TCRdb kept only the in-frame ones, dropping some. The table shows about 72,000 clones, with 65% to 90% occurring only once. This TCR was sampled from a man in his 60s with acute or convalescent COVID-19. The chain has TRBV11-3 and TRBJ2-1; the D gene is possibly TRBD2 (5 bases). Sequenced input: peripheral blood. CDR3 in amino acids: CASSQGRGSYNEQFF. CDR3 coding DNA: TGTGCCAGCTCCCAAGGCCGGGGCTCCTACAATGAGCAGTTCTTC.